These 7 T cell receptor beta chains originate from one sample sequenced in a study of blood T cell repertoires in COVID-19. This table comes from immunoSEQ multiplex PCR, and its TCRdb copy is limited to in-frame clones, with some not included. This repertoire shows a few hundred thousand clones, around 90% found once; its top ten account for over 12%. Sequencing was performed on PBMCs or T cells enriched from blood (not recorded which). The origin of the receptors is a man aged 25 to 45 who had been exposed to COVID-19.

V is TRBV5-1 and J is TRBJ1-6, with TRBD1 matching 11 bases. V shed 5 bases, J shed 10 bases, and the junction held 14 bases outside the gene matches. CDR1 and CDR2 (germline): SGHRS, YFSETQ. The length of the CDR3 is 17 residues. This chain's CDR3 is CASSPGTGGVRDSPLHF. CDR3 nucleotides: TGCGCCAGCAGTCCCGGGACAGGGGGAGTTCGGGACTCACCCCTCCACTTT. Full variable domain (missing parts from reference TRBV5-1 and TRBJ1-6): KAGVTQTPRYLIKTRGQQVTLSCSPISGHRSVSWYQQTPGQGLQFLFEYFSETQRNKGNFPGRFSGRQFSNSRSEMNVSTLELGDSALYLCASSPGTGGVRDSPLHFGNGTRLTVT.

The J gene is TRBJ2-7, the V gene TRBV12-3 or TRBV12-4; tentatively, D is TRBD2 (6 bases). With 3 bases removed from V and 1 base from J, the gap between germline ends came to 7 bases. This CDR3 has 13 residues. In DNA form, the CDR3 reads TGTGCCAGCAGTTTCGGGGGTTCCTACGAGCAGTACTTC. This sequence encodes CASSFGGSYEQYF.

The chain has TRBV6-2 or TRBV6-3 and TRBJ1-1, with 7 bases fitting TRBD1. The CDR3 has 17 residues. Germline assignment: CDR1 MNHEY and CDR2 SVGEGT. Unmatched junction bases numbered 18, after V lost 6 bases and J lost 5 bases. The CDR3 nucleotides read TGTGCCAGCAGCTCCCGAGGGGGCTTAACTGCAGGGACTGAAGCTTTCTTT. Translated, it gives CASSSRGGLTAGTEAFF.

The V call is TRBV12-3 or TRBV12-4, the J call TRBJ2-5, with 9 bases that match TRBD1. V was pared by 6 bases and J by 3 bases, with 2 bases of the junction left unmatched. The CDR3 consists of 13 residues. CDR3 nucleotide sequence: TGTGCCAGCAGCCGGGACAGGGAAGAGACCCAGTACTTC. This encodes CASSRDREETQYF.

This chain links TRBV7-6 with TRBJ1-4; the D gene is possibly TRBD1 (6 bases). The CDR3 consists of 14 residues. V lost 7 bases, J lost 7 bases, and 16 bases lay in between. The germline V gene encodes CDR1 SGHVS and CDR2 FNYEAQ. The chain's CDR3 is CASTPVQGSEKLFF. The CDR3 DNA reads as TGTGCCAGCACCCCAGTACAGGGAAGTGAAAAACTGTTTTTT.

The chain uses TRBV15 and TRBJ1-1, with D tentatively TRBD1 (5 bases). Germline V gene data show CDR1 as LNHNV and CDR2 as YYDKDF (reference sequence). Trimming shortened V by 0 bases and J by 11 bases, and 13 bases separated the two germline ends. This CDR3 has 13 residues. This CDR3 reads CATSRDWTSMAFF. CDR3 DNA sequence: TGTGCCACCAGCAGAGATTGGACATCGATGGCTTTCTTT.

This clone was recorded only once. This sequence joins TRBV11-3 and TRBJ2-3, with a weak D call TRBD1 (6 bases). Germline V gene data show CDR1 as SGHNT and CDR2 as YENEEA. V was trimmed by 5 bases and J by 1 base, leaving 10 bases between them. CDR3 length: 14 residues. The CDR3 sequence is CASSITGRTDTQYF. The CDR3 nucleotides read TGTGCCAGCAGCATCACAGGGCGCACAGATACGCAGTATTTT. Looking up the rest from reference TRBV11-3 and TRBJ2-3 gives the full variable domain: EAGVVQSPRYKIIEKKQPVAFWCNPISGHNTLYWYLQNLGQGPELLIRYENEEAVDDSQLPKDRFSAERLKGVDSTLKIQPAELGDSAVYLCASSITGRTDTQYFGPGTRLTVL.